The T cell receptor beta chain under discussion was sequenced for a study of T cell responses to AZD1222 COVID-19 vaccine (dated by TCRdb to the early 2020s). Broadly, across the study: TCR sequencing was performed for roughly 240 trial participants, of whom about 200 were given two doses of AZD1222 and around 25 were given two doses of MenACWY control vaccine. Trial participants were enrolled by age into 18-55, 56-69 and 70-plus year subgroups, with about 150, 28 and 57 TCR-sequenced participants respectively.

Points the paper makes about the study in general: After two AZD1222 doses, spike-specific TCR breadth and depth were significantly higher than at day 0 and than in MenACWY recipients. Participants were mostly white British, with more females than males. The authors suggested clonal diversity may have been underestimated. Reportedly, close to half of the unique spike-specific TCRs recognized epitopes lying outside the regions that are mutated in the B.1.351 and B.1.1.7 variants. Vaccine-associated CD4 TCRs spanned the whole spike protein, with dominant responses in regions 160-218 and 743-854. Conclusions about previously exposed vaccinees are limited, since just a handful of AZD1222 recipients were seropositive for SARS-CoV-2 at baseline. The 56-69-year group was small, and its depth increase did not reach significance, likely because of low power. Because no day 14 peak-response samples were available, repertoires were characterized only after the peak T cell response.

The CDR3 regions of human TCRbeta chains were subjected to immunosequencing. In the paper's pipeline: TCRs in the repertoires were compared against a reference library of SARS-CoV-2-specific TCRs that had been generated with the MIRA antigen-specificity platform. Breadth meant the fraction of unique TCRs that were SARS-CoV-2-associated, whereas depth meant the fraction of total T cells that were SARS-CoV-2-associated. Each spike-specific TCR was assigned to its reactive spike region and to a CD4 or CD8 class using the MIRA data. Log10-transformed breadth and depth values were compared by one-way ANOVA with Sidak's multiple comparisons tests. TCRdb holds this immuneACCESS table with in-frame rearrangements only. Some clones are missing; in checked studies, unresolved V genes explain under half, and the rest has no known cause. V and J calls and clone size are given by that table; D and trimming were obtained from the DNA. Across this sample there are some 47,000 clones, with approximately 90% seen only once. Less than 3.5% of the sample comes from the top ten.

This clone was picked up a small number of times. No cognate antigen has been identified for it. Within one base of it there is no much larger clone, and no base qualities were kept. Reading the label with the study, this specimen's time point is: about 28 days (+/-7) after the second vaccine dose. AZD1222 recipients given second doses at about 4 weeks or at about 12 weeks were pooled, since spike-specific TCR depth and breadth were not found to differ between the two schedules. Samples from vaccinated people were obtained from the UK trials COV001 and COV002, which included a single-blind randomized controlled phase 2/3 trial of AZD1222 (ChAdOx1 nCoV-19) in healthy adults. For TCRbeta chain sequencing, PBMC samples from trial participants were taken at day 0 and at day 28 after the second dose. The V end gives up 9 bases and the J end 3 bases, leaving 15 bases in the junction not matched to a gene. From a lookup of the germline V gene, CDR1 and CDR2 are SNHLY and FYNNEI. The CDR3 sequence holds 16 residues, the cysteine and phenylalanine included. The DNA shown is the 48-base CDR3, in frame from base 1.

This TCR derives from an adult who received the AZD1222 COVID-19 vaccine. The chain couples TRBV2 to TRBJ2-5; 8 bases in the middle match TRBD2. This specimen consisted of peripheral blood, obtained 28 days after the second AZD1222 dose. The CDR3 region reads CARELFQTSAKETQYF. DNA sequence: TGTGCCAGGGAGTTATTCCAGACTAGCGCAAAAGAGACCCAGTACTTC.